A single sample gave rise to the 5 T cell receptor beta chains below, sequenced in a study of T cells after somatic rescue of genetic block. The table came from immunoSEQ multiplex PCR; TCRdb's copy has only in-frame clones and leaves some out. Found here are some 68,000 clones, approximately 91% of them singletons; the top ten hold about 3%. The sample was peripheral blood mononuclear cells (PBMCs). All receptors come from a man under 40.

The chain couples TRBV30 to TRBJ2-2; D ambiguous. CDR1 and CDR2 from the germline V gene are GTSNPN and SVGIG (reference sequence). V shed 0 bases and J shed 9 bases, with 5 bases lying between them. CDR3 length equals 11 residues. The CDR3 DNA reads TGTGCCTGGAGTGTACAGTGGGAGCTGTTTTTT. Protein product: CAWSVQWELFF. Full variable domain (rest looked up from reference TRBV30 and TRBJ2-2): SQTIHQWPATLVQPVGSPLSLECTVEGTSNPNLYWYRQAAGRGLQLLFYSVGIGQISSEVPQNLSASRPQDRQFILSSKKLLLSDSGFYLCAWSVQWELFFGEGSRLTVL.

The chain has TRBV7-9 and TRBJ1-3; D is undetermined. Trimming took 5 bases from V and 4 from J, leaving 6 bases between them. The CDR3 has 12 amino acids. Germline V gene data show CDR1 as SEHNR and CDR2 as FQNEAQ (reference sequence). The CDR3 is CASSNSGNTIYF. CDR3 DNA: TGTGCCAGCAGCAACTCCGGAAACACCATATATTTT.

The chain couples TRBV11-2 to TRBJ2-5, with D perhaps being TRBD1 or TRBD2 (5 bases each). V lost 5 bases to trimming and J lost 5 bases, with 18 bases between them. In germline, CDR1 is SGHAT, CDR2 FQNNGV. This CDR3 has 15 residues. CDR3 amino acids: CASSPIGLEGETQYF. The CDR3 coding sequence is TGTGCCAGCAGCCCCATAGGGCTCGAGGGGGAGACCCAGTACTTC.

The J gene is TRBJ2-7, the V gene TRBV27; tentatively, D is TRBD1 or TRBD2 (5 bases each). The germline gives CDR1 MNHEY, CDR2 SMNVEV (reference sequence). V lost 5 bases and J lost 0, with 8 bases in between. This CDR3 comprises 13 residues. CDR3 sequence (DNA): TGTGCCAGCAGTCGGGACCCCTCCTACGAGCAGTACTTC. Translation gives CASSRDPSYEQYF.

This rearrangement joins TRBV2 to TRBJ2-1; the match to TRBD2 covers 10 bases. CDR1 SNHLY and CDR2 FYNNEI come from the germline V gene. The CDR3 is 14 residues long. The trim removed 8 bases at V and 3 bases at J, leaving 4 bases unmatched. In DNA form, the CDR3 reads TGTGCCAGCCGTGGACTAGCGGTCTACAATGAGCAGTTCTTC. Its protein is CASRGLAVYNEQFF.